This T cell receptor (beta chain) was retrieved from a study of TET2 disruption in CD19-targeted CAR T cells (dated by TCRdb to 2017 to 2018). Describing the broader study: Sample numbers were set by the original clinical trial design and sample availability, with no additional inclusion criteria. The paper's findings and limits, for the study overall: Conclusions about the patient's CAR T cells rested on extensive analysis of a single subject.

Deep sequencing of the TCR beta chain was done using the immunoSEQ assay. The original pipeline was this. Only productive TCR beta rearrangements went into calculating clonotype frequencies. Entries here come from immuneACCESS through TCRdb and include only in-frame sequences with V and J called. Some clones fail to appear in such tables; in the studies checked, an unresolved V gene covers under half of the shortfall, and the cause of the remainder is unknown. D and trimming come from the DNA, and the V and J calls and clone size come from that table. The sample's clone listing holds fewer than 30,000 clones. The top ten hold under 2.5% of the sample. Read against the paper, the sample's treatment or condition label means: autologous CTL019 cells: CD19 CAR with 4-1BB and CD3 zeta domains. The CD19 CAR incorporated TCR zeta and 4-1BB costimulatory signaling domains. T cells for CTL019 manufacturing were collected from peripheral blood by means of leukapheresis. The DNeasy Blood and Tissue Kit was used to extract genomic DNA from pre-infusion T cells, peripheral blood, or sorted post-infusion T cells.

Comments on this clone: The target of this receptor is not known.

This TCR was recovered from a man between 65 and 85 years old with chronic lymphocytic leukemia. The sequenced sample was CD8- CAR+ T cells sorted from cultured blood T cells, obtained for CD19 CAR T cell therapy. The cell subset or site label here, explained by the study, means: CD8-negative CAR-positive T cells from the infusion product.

The CDR3 reads as follows: CASSEEIGRAGQPQYF. The DNA read from the CDR3 is TGTGCCAGCAGTGAAGAAATCGGGAGGGCGGGTCAGCCT. The chain is made from TRBV6-1 and TRBJ2-4; TRBD2 lines up with 8 middle nucleotides. The CDR3 goes on 3 residues after the read ends, and that part is filled in from the germline J gene. The cysteine opens and the phenylalanine closes a CDR3 of 16 amino acids. The CDR3 was read in part: 39 bases, with the frame set at base 1. As encoded in the germline V gene, CDR1 is MNHNS while CDR2 is SASEGT.